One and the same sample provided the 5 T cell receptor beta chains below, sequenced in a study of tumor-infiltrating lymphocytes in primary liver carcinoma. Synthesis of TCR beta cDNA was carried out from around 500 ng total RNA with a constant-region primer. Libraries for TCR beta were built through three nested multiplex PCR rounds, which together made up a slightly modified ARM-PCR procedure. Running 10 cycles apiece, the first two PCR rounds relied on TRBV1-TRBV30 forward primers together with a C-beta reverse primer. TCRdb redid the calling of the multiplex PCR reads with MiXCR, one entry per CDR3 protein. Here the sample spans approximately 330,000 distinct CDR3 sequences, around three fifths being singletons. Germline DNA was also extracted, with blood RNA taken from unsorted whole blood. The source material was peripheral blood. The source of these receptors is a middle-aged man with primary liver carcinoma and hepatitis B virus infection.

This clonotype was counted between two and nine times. DNA of the CDR3: TGTGCCAGCAGCTTGGCGGGCGGGTATAATTCACCCCTCCACTTT. This gives the protein CASSLAGGYNSPLHF. J is TRBJ1-6 and V is TRBV5-6; D gene uncertain. CDR3 length: 15 amino acids. Germline values: CDR1 SGHDT, CDR2 YYEEEE. Trimming took 0 bases from V and 4 from J, leaving 8 bases between them.

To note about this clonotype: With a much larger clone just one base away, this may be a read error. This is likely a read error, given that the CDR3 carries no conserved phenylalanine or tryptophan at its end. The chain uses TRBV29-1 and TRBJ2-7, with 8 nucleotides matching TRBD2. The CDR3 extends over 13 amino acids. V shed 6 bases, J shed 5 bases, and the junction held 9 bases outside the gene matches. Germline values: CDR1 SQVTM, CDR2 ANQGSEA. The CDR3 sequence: CSVGAAGGNEQYL. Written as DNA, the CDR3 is TGCAGCGTCGGAGCCGCGGGGGGAAACGAGCAGTACCTC.

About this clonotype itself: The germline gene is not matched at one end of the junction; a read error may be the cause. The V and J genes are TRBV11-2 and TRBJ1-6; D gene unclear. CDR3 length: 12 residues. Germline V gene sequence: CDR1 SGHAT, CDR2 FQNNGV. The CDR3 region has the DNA TGTGCCAACAGCTTGTCAAATCCACCCCTCCACTTT. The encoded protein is CANSLSNPPLHF.

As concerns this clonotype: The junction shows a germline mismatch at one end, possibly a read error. The CDR3 region is CASSNTAGSYEEYF. CDR3 nucleotide sequence: TGTGCCAGCAGCAATACGGCAGGCTCCTACGAGGAGTACTTC. The chain employs TRBV11-2 and TRBJ2-7; D remains ambiguous. Germline loops: CDR1 SGHAT, CDR2 FQNNGV. The CDR3 contains 14 residues.

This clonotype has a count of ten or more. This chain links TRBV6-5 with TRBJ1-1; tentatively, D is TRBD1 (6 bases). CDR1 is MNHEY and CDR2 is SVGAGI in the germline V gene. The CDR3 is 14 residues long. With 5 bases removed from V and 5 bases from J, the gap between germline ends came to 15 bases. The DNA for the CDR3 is TGTGCCAGCAGTCCCCTGGGAGGGGGGACTGAAGCTTTCTTT. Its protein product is CASSPLGGGTEAFF.